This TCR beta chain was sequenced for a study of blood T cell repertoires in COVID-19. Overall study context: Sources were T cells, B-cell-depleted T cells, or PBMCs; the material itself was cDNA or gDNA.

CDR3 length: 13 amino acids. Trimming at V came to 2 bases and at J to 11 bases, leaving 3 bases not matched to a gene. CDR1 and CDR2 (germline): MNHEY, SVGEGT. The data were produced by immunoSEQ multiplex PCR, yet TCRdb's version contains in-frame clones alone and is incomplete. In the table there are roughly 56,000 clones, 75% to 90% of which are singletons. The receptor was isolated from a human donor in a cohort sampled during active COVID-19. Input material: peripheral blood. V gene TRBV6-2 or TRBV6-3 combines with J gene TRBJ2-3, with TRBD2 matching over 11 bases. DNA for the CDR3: TGTGCCAGCAGTTACGGGCTAGCGGGAGGGCAGTATTTT. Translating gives CASSYGLAGGQYF.